A selection of T cell receptor beta chains follows, all from one sample in a study of CD8+ T cells in alopecia areata. Only in-frame clones appear in the TCRdb table, and some are missing; sequencing was by immunoSEQ multiplex PCR. The sample yields more than 150,000 clones, about three fifths seen once. The sequencing here drew on CD4+ T cells sorted from blood, taken at week 4, from a patient treated with tofacitinib. The source is a human donor with alopecia areata. CDR3s include the opening cysteine and the closing phenylalanine or tryptophan. The D gene is left open where the match is weak. Some rows have no size entry. The others give once, few or many, or a class for an expanded clone.

clone_size: NA
d_call: TRBD1
cdr3_length: 16
j_call: TRBJ2-3
v_call: TRBV5-4
cdr3_nt: TGTGCCAGCAGCCAAAATCGAGGGGGCCATCCAGATACGCAGTATTTT
cdr3_aa: CASSQNRGGHPDTQYF

clone_size: NA
d_call: NA
cdr3_length: 12
j_call: TRBJ2-5
v_call: TRBV29-1
cdr3_nt: TGCAGCGTTGTCCAGGGCCAAGAGACCCAGTACTTC
cdr3_aa: CSVVQGQETQYF

clone_size: NA
d_call: TRBD2
cdr3_length: 15
j_call: TRBJ2-3
v_call: TRBV29-1
cdr3_nt: TGCAGCGTTGTCCCTCTAGCGGGGAGCACAGATACGCAGTATTTT
cdr3_aa: CSVVPLAGSTDTQYF

clone_size: NA
d_call: TRBD1
cdr3_length: 13
j_call: TRBJ1-2
v_call: TRBV13
cdr3_nt: TGTGCCAGCAGCTTTGGACAGGTGGCCGGCTACACCTTC
cdr3_aa: CASSFGQVAGYTF

clone_size: NA
d_call: TRBD2
cdr3_length: 15
j_call: TRBJ2-1
v_call: TRBV30
cdr3_nt: TGTGCCTCCACGCCCGGGACTAGCGGGGTCAATGAGCAGTTCTTC
cdr3_aa: CASTPGTSGVNEQFF

clone_size: NA
d_call: NA
cdr3_length: 14
j_call: TRBJ2-3
v_call: TRBV5-4
cdr3_nt: TGTGCCAGCAGCCAGATGACAGTCCGCGGTACGCAGTATTTT
cdr3_aa: CASSQMTVRGTQYF

clone_size: NA
d_call: NA
cdr3_length: 14
j_call: TRBJ1-2
v_call: TRBV5-1
cdr3_nt: TGCGCCAGCAGCTTGGAGGCAGGGAATTATGGCTACACCTTC
cdr3_aa: CASSLEAGNYGYTF

clone_size: few
d_call: NA
cdr3_length: 11
j_call: TRBJ2-1
v_call: TRBV5-1
cdr3_nt: TGCGCCAGCTCTGGGGGATATGAGCAGTTCTTC
cdr3_aa: CASSGGYEQFF

clone_size: NA
d_call: NA
cdr3_length: 14
j_call: TRBJ1-4
v_call: TRBV30
cdr3_nt: TGTGCCTGGGCCCGGGACCCTTCTAATGAAAAACTGTTTTTT
cdr3_aa: CAWARDPSNEKLFF

clone_size: few
d_call: TRBD1
cdr3_length: 14
j_call: TRBJ1-2
v_call: TRBV30
cdr3_nt: TGTGCCTGGAGGGGACAGGGAACCCAGCGTGGCTACACCTTC
cdr3_aa: CAWRGQGTQRGYTF

clone_size: NA
d_call: NA
cdr3_length: 11
j_call: TRBJ2-7
v_call: TRBV30
cdr3_nt: TGTGCCTGGAGTCAACTCTACGAGCAGTACTTC
cdr3_aa: CAWSQLYEQYF

clone_size: NA
d_call: TRBD2
cdr3_length: 15
j_call: TRBJ2-2
v_call: TRBV27
cdr3_nt: TGTGCCAGCAAAGCGGGGGGCAACCGGGCCGGGGAGCTGTTTTTT
cdr3_aa: CASKAGGNRAGELFF

clone_size: NA
d_call: NA
cdr3_length: 13
j_call: TRBJ1-1
v_call: TRBV6-5
cdr3_nt: TGTGCCAGCAGACTTAGTTTGAACACTGAAGCTTTCTTT
cdr3_aa: CASRLSLNTEAFF

clone_size: NA
d_call: TRBD1
cdr3_length: 14
j_call: TRBJ2-7
v_call: TRBV10-3
cdr3_nt: TGTGCCATCAGTGAGGGACAGGGGAAGGTTGAACAGTACTTC
cdr3_aa: CAISEGQGKVEQYF